The 21 T cell receptor beta chains below come from one sample, sequenced in a study of blood T cells in healthy people across ages. Combining a sample-barcoded 5' primer with a J-beta primer mix, a second PCR ran for roughly 7 to 12 cycles. Each CDR3 protein is one row after TCRdb ran MiXCR on the 5' RACE reads. The sample shows about 720,000 distinct CDR3 sequences, 20% to 25% of them seen only once. Sequencing was done on a sample of blood. The source of these receptors is a man between 65 and 85 years old in good health.

In DNA form, the CDR3 reads TGCGCCAGCAGCTACGACAGGAATAATTCACCCCTCCACTTT. It specifies CASSYDRNNSPLHF. The chain has TRBV5-1 and TRBJ1-6; possible D gene TRBD1, 6 bases. V lost 3 bases and J 5 bases, leaving 9 bases between the germline ends. This CDR3 region has 14 residues. The germline V gene encodes CDR1 SGHRS and CDR2 YFSETQ.

The chain recombines TRBV6-2 or TRBV6-3 with TRBJ2-1, with D unresolved. The V gene lost 10 bases and the J gene lost 5 bases, with 9 bases spanning the gap. This CDR3 region has 11 residues. Germline CDR1 MNHEY, CDR2 SVGEGT. This CDR3 reads CATLDHNEQFF. DNA of the CDR3: TGTGCCACGCTAGACCACAATGAGCAGTTCTTC.

This clonotype has just a few counts. The junction and the germline gene differ at one end; a read error may be behind it. V gene TRBV7-2 combines with J gene TRBJ2-3; TRBD2 aligns across 9 bases. The V gene's germline CDR1 is SGHTA and CDR2 FQGNSA. This CDR3 region has 16 residues. Here the CDR3 reads CTGSPRLAASTDTQYF. In nucleotides, the CDR3 is TGTACCGGCAGCCCTCGACTAGCGGCTAGCACAGATACGCAGTATTTT.

This clonotype was seen a handful of times. The chain joins TRBV12-3 or TRBV12-4 to TRBJ1-6; D might be TRBD1 (5 bases). Trimming took 0 bases from V and 10 from J, leaving 13 bases between them. This CDR3 comprises 15 residues. The CDR3 loop is CASSLALGATSPLHF. CDR3 DNA: TGTGCCAGCAGTTTAGCGCTCGGGGCCACATCACCCCTCCACTTT.

The chain couples TRBV6-2 or TRBV6-3 to TRBJ2-5, with D perhaps TRBD2 (5 bases). The CDR3 consists of 11 residues. The germline V and J ends were trimmed by 6 bases and 10 bases, with 12 bases remaining between them. Germline-derived CDR1 and CDR2 are MNHEY and SVGEGT. This CDR3 is CASSTPGFQYF. The DNA of the CDR3 is TGTGCCAGCAGCACGCCGGGATTCCAGTACTTC.

This clonotype was seen only a few times. The genes are TRBV5-1 and TRBJ1-1, with 7 bases fitting TRBD1. The CDR3 contains 15 residues. The germline V gene encodes CDR1 SGHRS and CDR2 YFSETQ. J gave up 4 bases and V 2 bases, and 8 bases lay outside the gene matches. The CDR3 is CASSFRQGRGTEAFF. Written as DNA, the CDR3 is TGCGCCAGCAGCTTCCGACAGGGCAGGGGCACTGAAGCTTTCTTT. The complete variable domain, with remaining parts taken from reference TRBV5-1 and TRBJ1-1, reads KAGVTQTPRYLIKTRGQQVTLSCSPISGHRSVSWYQQTPGQGLQFLFEYFSETQRNKGNFPGRFSGRQFSNSRSEMNVSTLELGDSALYLCASSFRQGRGTEAFFGQGTRLTVV.

This clonotype was detected a few times. The rearrangement links TRBV7-6 to TRBJ2-4, with D unresolved. Germline V CDR1 and CDR2: SGHVS, FNYEAQ. CDR3 length equals 15 residues. Trimming removed 4 bases at V and 3 bases at J, with 13 bases between. The DNA for the CDR3 is TGTGCCAGCAGCTGGCTGGCAGACCACAAAAACATTCAGTACTTC. This gives the protein CASSWLADHKNIQYF.

The chain carries TRBV28 and TRBJ2-5; D uncertain. The DNA matches TRBJ2-7 better at its end, which makes the J call doubtful. The length of the CDR3 is 13 residues. Germline CDR1 and CDR2: MDHEN and SYDVKM. This chain's CDR3 is CASSPGPYYEQYF. The CDR3, as DNA: TGTGCCAGCAGTCCTGGGCCCTACTACGAGCAGTACTTC.

The rearrangement links TRBV4-1 to TRBJ1-1; D is undetermined. Germline V gives CDR1 MGHRA, CDR2 YSYEKL. V was trimmed by 1 base and J by 0 bases, leaving 15 bases between them. The CDR3 spans 17 residues. The CDR3 region has the DNA TGCGCCAGCAGCCAAGGGGAGCGATACAGTTTGAACACTGAAGCTTTCTTT. It translates to CASSQGERYSLNTEAFF.

This clonotype was found once. V usage is TRBV20-1 and J usage is TRBJ2-5, with D hard to call. CDR1 is DFQATT and CDR2 is SNEGSKA in the germline V gene (reference sequence). The CDR3 loop spans 13 amino acids. Between the trimmed V and J ends, which lost 0 bases and 2 bases, there was a span of 7 bases. CDR3 protein: CSARDQRQETQYF. As DNA, the CDR3 is TGCAGTGCTAGAGATCAACGGCAAGAGACCCAGTACTTC.

This clonotype turned up a few times. The chain recombines TRBV6-1 with TRBJ2-3; tentative D call: TRBD1 (6 bases). The CDR3 spans 15 residues. The V end lost 3 bases, the J end lost 4 bases, and 14 bases lay between the germline ends. In germline, CDR1 is MNHNS, CDR2 SASEGT. The CDR3 region has the DNA TGTGCCAGCAGTGAGGGGGCATGGTCCTCAGATACGCAGTATTTT. It encodes CASSEGAWSSDTQYF.

The V call is TRBV19, the J call TRBJ2-6; D might be TRBD2 (5 bases). The CDR3 is 16 residues long. The germline V gene has CDR1 LNHDA and CDR2 SQIVND (reference sequence). Deletions cut 0 bases from V and 3 bases from J, with 9 bases between. CDR3 nucleotide sequence: TGTGCCAGTAGTATAGAGTCCGGGAATGGGGCCAACGTCCTGACTTTC. Translating gives CASSIESGNGANVLTF.

The chain has TRBV14 and TRBJ1-3; the D is unclear. This CDR3 contains 14 residues. Trimming removed 3 bases from V and 0 bases from J, with 6 bases in between. Germline-derived CDR1 and CDR2 are SGHDN and FVKESK. The CDR3 sequence: CASSQAYSGNTIYF. The CDR3 DNA follows: TGTGCCAGCAGCCAGGCCTACTCTGGAAACACCATATATTTT.

This chain uses TRBV7-6 with TRBJ2-7, with 8 bases aligning to TRBD2. In germline, CDR1 is SGHVS, CDR2 FNYEAQ. The CDR3 has 14 residues. The trim removed 5 bases at V and 4 bases at J, leaving 7 bases unmatched. CDR3 sequence: CASSTGLAGYEQYF. As DNA, the CDR3 is TGTGCCAGCAGCACCGGACTAGCCGGGTACGAGCAGTACTTC.

V usage is TRBV7-2 and J usage is TRBJ2-5; D gene unclear. CDR1 is SGHTA, CDR2 FQGNSA, per germline. This CDR3 is built from 15 residues. V was shortened by 4 bases and J by 1 base, with 13 bases between the two germline ends. Written as DNA, the CDR3 is TGTGCCAGCAGCTCCTTTGGGCAGAGCCAAGAGACCCAGTACTTC. It codes for CASSSFGQSQETQYF.

The chain recombines TRBV18 with TRBJ2-3; D possibly corresponds to TRBD1 (6 bases). V lost 2 bases to trimming and J lost 3 bases, with 9 bases between them. This CDR3 comprises 14 residues. Germline V gene data show CDR1 as KGHSH and CDR2 as LQKENI. The CDR3 DNA is TGTGCCAGCTCACCAGTCCAGGGGACAGATACGCAGTATTTT. Its translation is CASSPVQGTDTQYF.

This clonotype was detected a few times. The V gene is TRBV7-2, the J gene TRBJ2-4; D perhaps matches TRBD2 (7 bases). CDR1 SGHTA and CDR2 FQGNSA come from the germline V gene. Trimming shortened V by 5 bases and J by 2 bases, and 10 bases separated the two germline ends. The CDR3 has 14 residues. The CDR3 reads CASSVGGPKNIQYF. CDR3 nucleotide sequence: TGTGCCAGCAGCGTGGGGGGGCCCAAAAACATTCAGTACTTC.

This clonotype was detected a few times. This chain uses TRBV3-1 with TRBJ2-4; D call uncertain. The ends were cut back, 3 bases at V and 8 bases at J, with 14 bases in the middle. From germline, CDR1 is LGHDT and CDR2 YNNKEL (reference sequence). There are 14 residues in the CDR3. The CDR3 nucleotides are TGTGCCAGCAGCCACGATCTAGAGAGAGACATTCAGTACTTC. Its translation: CASSHDLERDIQYF.

V and J are TRBV12-3 or TRBV12-4 and TRBJ2-1, with 9 bases lining up with TRBD2. This CDR3 comprises 14 residues. V lost 5 bases and J lost 8; bases outside the gene matches: 7. DNA of the CDR3: TGTGCCAGCAGTACCGTAGCGGGGGTCGATGAGCAGTTCTTC. This translates into CASSTVAGVDEQFF.

The rearrangement uses TRBV14 and TRBJ1-3; D call uncertain. This CDR3 comprises 13 residues. The germline V and J ends were trimmed by 0 bases and 4 bases, with 4 bases remaining between them. Germline lookup yields CDR1 SGHDN and CDR2 FVKESK. The CDR3, as DNA: TGTGCCAGCAGCCAAGAGAGGGGAAACACCATATATTTT. It translates to CASSQERGNTIYF.

Worth noting for this clonotype: The junction departs from the called germline gene at one end, perhaps through a read error. The chain carries TRBV7-9 and TRBJ2-1, with TRBD2 as a possible D gene (6 bases). CDR3 length: 13 residues. Germline V CDR1 and CDR2: SEHNR, FQNEAQ (reference sequence). The CDR3 region has the DNA TGTGCCAGCAGCCCCGGGACTTTGAGGACCCGGTACTTC. Protein sequence: CASSPGTLRTRYF.